This T cell receptor (beta chain) was found in a study of PD-1 blockade in classical Hodgkin lymphoma (dated by TCRdb to about 2020). Regarding the research as a whole: Nivolumab dosing was 3 mg/kg intravenously every 2 weeks, continuing until either disease progression or unacceptable toxicity. A peripheral blood immune signature of response to PD-1 blockade in classical Hodgkin lymphoma was defined using TCR beta sequencing and CyTOF. Points the paper makes about the study in general: Diversity was lower in patients who began nivolumab less than 1 year after ASCT, so these patients were left out of later analyses to avoid confounding by immune reconstitution. Baseline diversity similar to that of newly diagnosed patients was observed in trial patients achieving complete response, whereas significantly lower diversity was observed in partial responders and progressors. By C4D1, a significant rise was seen in CD4+ TCR diversity but not in CD8+ TCR diversity (p=0.0027 vs p=0.16), and the rise was most apparent among complete responders (p=0.02). The study was limited to a single clinical trial cohort, and causes of repertoire differences, possibly disease activity or prior therapy, remained undefined. Baseline TCR diversity was reported to be lower in newly diagnosed patients than in healthy donors, and even lower in relapsed/refractory patients.

The CDR3 has 12 amino acids, counting the end cysteine and phenylalanine. Only the CDR3 DNA stays, 36 bases, in frame from base 1. The germline V gene yields SNHLY for CDR1 and FYNNEI for CDR2. V lost 8 bases and J lost 2 bases; the stretch between them is 8 bases long. What this sample's time point label stands for: cycle 4 day 1 (C4D1), after less than 7 weeks of nivolumab. Every trial patient had relapsed following autologous stem cell transplantation, and prior brentuximab vedotin exposure was what differed among cohorts A, B and C. The trial cohort was composed of 56 patients with relapsed/refractory classical Hodgkin lymphoma, for whom complete response, partial response or progressive disease was recorded as best overall response. Single-agent nivolumab was administered to trial patients in the multi-cohort phase II CheckMate 205 trial. Best overall response was determined by an independent review committee according to the 2007 International Working Group response criteria. Trial PBMCs were collected immediately before nivolumab initiation (C1D1) and during therapy at cycle 2 day 1 and cycle 4 day 1. After peripheral blood was drawn into 8 mL Vacutainer Cell Preparation Tubes, PBMCs were isolated by centrifugation and then cryopreserved.

Genomic DNA was isolated using the Qiagen DNeasy kit from unsorted PBMCs as well as from negatively selected CD4+ and CD8+ fractions. TCR beta CDR3 regions were subjected to amplification by immunoSEQ multiplex PCR with primers that anneal to V and J segments. A synthetic immune receptor repertoire was used to minimize amplification bias, and any remaining bias was removed computationally after sequencing. The study's processing was this. Repertoire diversity was quantified as the Shannon entropy index using custom Python scripts. Unsorted, CD4+ and CD8+ repertoires were examined separately, except in combined analyses, for which CD4+ and CD8+ sequences were merged in silico. A clone was considered expanded if an increase in frequency of at least 2-fold after treatment relative to C1D1 was found, and a pseudocount of 0.5 was applied to clones undetected at baseline. Clones with 0 or 1 copy at C1D1 were defined as singleton clones, while clones with 2 or more copies were defined as non-singleton clones. By matching protein sequences in sorted samples from the same patient, clones expanded in unsorted samples were annotated as CD4+, CD8+ or unknown. Wilcoxon tests on paired samples were used to test diversity changes from C1D1 to C4D1. Sourced from immuneACCESS, this table was stored by TCRdb with only in-frame sequences that have V and J called. A share of the clones is absent; for the studies checked, an unresolved V gene accounts for under half, and the remainder has no known explanation. That table gives V, J and clone size, and the DNA gave D and trimming. The sample includes tens of thousands of clones, with roughly 80% observed a single time. Clones ranked in the top ten supply around 18% of the sample.

With respect to this clone: Its antigen is not yet known. No clone much larger than this one lies a single base away; base qualities are absent.

Here the chain combines TRBV2 and TRBJ2-3, and the D gene may be TRBD2, 6 bases matching. The sequence was collected from a human donor with classical Hodgkin lymphoma. The source was peripheral blood mononuclear cells (PBMCs), collected before the fourth cycle of nivolumab. For the CDR3, the sequence is CASGGYTDTQYF. Read as DNA, the sequence is TGTGCCAGCGGGGGGTACACAGATACGCAGTATTTT.